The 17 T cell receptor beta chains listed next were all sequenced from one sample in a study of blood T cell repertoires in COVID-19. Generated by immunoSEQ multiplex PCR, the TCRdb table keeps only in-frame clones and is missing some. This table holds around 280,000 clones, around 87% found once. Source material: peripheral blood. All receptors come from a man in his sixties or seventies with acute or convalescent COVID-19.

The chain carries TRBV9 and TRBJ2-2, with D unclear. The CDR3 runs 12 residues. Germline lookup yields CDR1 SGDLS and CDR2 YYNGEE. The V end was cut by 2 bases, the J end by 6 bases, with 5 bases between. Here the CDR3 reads CASSVGSGELFF. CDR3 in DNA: TGTGCCAGCAGCGTGGGCTCCGGGGAGCTGTTTTTT.

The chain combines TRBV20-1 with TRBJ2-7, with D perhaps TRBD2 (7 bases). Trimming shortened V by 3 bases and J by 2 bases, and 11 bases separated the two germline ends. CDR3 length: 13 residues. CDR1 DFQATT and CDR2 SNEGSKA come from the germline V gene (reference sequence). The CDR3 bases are TGCAGTGCTAGTAAGGGGGGGGCCTACGAGCAGTACTTC. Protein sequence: CSASKGGAYEQYF.

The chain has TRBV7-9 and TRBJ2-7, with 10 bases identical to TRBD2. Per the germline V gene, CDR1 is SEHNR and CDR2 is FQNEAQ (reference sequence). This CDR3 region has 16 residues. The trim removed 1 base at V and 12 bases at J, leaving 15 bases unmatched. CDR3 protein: CASSLDGIGLAGEAYF. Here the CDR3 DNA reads TGTGCCAGCAGCTTAGATGGTATTGGGCTAGCGGGAGAAGCGTACTTC.

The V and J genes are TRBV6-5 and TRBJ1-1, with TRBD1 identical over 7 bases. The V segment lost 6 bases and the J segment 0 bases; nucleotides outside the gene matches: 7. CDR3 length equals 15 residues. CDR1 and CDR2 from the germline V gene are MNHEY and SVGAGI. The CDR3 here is CASSSTGSMNTEAFF. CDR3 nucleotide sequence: TGTGCCAGCAGCTCGACAGGGAGCATGAACACTGAAGCTTTCTTT.

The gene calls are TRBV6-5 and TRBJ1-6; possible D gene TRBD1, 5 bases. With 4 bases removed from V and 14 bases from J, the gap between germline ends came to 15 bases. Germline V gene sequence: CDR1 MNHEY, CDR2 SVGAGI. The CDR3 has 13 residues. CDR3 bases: TGTGCCAGCAGTTTCGACGACAGTAGGACCCTCCACTTT. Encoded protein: CASSFDDSRTLHF.

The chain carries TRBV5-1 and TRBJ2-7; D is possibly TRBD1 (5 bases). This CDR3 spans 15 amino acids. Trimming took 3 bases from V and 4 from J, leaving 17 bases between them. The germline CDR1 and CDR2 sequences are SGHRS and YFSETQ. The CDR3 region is CASSWGDGSEYEQYF. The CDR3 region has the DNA TGCGCCAGCAGCTGGGGCGATGGGTCTGAGTACGAGCAGTACTTC.

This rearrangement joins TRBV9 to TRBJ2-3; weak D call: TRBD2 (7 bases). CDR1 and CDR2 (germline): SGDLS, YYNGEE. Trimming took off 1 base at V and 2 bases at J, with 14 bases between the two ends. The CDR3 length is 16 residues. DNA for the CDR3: TGTGCCAGCAGCGTACGATGGGGGGGGCCCACAGATACGCAGTATTTT. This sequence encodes CASSVRWGGPTDTQYF.

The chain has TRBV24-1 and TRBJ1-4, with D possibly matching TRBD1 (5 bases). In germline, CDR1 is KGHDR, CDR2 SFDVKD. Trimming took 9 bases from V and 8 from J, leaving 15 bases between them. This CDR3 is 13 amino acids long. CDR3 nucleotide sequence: TGTGCCACCGCGTCGGGGGAAGAGGAAAAACTGTTTTTT. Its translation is CATASGEEEKLFF.

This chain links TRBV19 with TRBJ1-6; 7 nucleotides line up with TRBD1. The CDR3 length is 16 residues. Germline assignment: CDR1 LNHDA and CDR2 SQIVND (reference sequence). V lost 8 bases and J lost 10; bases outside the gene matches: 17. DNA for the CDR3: TGTGCCAGTGGAGGGGTCCAACTCAGGGGGTACTCACCCCTCCACTTT. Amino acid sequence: CASGGVQLRGYSPLHF.

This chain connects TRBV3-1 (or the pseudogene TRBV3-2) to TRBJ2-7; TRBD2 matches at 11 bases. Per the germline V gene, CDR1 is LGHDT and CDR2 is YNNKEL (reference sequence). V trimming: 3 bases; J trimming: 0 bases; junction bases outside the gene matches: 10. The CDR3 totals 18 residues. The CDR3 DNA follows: TGTGCCAGCAGCCAGTTTAGCGGGAGGGCCGTTAGCTCCTACGAGCAGTACTTC. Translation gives CASSQFSGRAVSSYEQYF.

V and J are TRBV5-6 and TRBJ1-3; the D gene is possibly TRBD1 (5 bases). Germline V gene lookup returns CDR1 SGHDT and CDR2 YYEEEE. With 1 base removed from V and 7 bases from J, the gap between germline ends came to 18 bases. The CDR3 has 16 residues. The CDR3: CASSLNGREVDNTIYF. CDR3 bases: TGTGCCAGCAGCTTGAATGGCAGGGAGGTGGACAACACCATATATTTT.

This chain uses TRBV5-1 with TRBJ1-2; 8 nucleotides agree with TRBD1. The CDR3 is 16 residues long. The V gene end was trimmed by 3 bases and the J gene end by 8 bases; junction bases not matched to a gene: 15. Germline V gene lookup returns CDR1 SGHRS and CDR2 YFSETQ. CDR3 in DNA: TGCGCCAGCAGCTATAGGACAGGGTGGGATGAAACGGGCTACACCTTC. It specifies CASSYRTGWDETGYTF.

The CDR3 loop is CASSLIRGGLSGNTIYF. The CDR3 DNA follows: TGTGCCAGCAGCTTAATTAGGGGGGGACTCTCTGGAAACACCATATATTTT. The genes are TRBV7-2 and TRBJ1-3, with a tentative D call TRBD1 (6 bases). Germline values: CDR1 SGHTA, CDR2 FQGNSA. The CDR3 has 17 residues. V lost 2 bases, J lost 0 bases, and 14 bases lay in between.

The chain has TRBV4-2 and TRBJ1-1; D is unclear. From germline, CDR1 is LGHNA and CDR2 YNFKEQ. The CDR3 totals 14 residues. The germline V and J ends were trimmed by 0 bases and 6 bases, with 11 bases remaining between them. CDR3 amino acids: CASSQDRGAAEAFF. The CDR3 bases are TGTGCCAGCAGCCAAGATCGAGGTGCCGCTGAAGCTTTCTTT.

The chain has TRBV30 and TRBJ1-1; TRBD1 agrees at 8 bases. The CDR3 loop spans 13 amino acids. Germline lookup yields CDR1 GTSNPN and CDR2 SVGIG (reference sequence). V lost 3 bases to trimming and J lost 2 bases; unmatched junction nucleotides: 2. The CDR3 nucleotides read TGTGCCTGGAGGGCAGGGGGCAACACTGAAGCTTTCTTT. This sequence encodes CAWRAGGNTEAFF.

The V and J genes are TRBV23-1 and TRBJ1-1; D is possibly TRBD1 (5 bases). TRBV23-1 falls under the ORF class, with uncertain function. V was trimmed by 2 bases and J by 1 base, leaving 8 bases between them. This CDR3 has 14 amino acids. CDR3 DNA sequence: TGCGCCAGCAGTCAACGGGGGGAGAACACTGAAGCTTTCTTT. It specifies CASSQRGENTEAFF.

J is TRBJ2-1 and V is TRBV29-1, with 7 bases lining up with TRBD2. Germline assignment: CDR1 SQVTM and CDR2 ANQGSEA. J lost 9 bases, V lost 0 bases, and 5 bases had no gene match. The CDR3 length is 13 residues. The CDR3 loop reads CSVEDRTSVEQFF. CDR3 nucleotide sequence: TGCAGCGTTGAAGATCGTACTAGCGTTGAGCAGTTCTTC.